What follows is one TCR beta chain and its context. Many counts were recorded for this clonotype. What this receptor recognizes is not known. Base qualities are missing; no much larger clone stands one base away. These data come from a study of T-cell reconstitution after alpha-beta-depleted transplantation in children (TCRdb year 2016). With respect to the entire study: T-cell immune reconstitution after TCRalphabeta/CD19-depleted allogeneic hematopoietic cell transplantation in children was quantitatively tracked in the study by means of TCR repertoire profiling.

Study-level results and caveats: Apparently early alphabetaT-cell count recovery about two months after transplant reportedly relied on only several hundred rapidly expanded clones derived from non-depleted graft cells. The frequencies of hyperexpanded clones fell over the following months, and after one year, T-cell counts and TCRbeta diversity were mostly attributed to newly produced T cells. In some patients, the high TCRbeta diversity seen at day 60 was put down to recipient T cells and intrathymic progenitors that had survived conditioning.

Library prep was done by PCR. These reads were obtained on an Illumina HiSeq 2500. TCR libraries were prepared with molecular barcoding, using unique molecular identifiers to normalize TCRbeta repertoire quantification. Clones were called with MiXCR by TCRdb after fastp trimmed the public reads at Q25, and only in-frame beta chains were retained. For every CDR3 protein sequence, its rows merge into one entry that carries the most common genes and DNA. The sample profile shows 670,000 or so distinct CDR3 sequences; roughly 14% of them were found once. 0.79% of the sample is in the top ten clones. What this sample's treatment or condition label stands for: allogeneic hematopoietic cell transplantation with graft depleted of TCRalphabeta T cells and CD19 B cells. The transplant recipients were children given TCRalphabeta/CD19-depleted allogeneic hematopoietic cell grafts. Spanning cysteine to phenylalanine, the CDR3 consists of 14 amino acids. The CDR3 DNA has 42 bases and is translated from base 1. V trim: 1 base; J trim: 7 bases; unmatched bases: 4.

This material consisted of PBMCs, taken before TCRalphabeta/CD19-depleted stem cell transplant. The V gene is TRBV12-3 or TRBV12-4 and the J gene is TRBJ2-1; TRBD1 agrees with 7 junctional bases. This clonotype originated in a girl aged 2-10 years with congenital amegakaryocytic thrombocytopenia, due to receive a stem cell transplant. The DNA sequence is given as TGTGCCAGCAGTTTAGGGAACAGGGGAAATGAGCAGTTCTTC. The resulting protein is CASSLGNRGNEQFF.